The following is a T cell receptor beta chain sequence with its context. What it binds is not known. The sample is drawn from a study of response to subunit inactivated influenza vaccine. V was clipped by 6 bases and J by 7 bases, with 22 bases between them. The CDR3 is 16 amino acids. Germline V gene lookup returns CDR1 MNHEY and CDR2 SVGEGT. One entry per CDR3 protein, called by TCRdb with MiXCR from the RT-PCR reads. The sample holds roughly 700,000 distinct CDR3 sequences, 15% to 19% seen once. Study-wide findings and caveats: Each seasonal influenza vaccination recruits few new T cells, the authors suggested.

Sequencing was performed on PBMCs from blood, taken roughly 13 days after vaccination. This clonotype originated in a middle-aged man who received an inactivated influenza vaccine. This chain connects TRBV6-2 or TRBV6-3 to TRBJ2-1; maybe TRBD1 (5 bases). The CDR3: CASSKEQAPVGNEQFF. The DNA of the CDR3 is TGTGCCAGCAGCAAAGAACAGGCACCGGTGGGGAATGAGCAGTTCTTC.